A single sample gave rise to the 5 T cell receptor beta chains below, sequenced in a study of blood T cell repertoires in COVID-19. Sequenced by immunoSEQ multiplex PCR; TCRdb stores in-frame clones only, minus some. The sample shows 100,000 to 110,000 clones, about 82% of them seen only once. Sequenced sample: peripheral blood. The receptors here all came from a man aged 50 to 60 with active or convalescent COVID-19.

The chain has TRBV4-1 and TRBJ1-2; 8 positions match TRBD1. Trimming at V came to 6 bases and at J to 4 bases, leaving 4 bases not matched to a gene. This CDR3 contains 13 residues. Germline V gives CDR1 MGHRA, CDR2 YSYEKL. DNA of the CDR3: TGCGCCAGCAGACCACAGGGGGGCTATGGCTACACCTTC. Its protein product is CASRPQGGYGYTF.

The rearrangement joins TRBV28 to TRBJ1-2; 7 bases agree with TRBD1. With V trimmed by 7 bases and J by 4 bases, 9 bases remained unmatched. The CDR3 has 14 amino acids. Per germline, CDR1 MDHEN and CDR2 SYDVKM. The CDR3 protein is CASTDRGQFYGYTF. CDR3 coding DNA: TGTGCCAGCACTGATAGGGGACAGTTCTATGGCTACACCTTC.

The chain has TRBV5-6 and TRBJ2-5; the match to TRBD2 covers 8 bases. Trimming at V came to 4 bases and at J to 4 bases, leaving 9 bases not matched to a gene. Germline-derived CDR1 and CDR2 are SGHDT and YYEEEE. The CDR3 spans 15 residues. The CDR3 loop is CASSDLGGDPETQYF. CDR3 DNA: TGTGCCAGCAGCGACCTCGGGGGGGACCCAGAGACCCAGTACTTC.

This rearrangement joins TRBV7-2 to TRBJ2-4; 12 bases fit TRBD2. CDR1 and CDR2 from the germline V gene are SGHTA and FQGNSA. Trimming at V came to 1 base and at J to 2 bases, leaving 6 bases not matched to a gene. There are 18 residues in the CDR3. This chain's CDR3 is CASSLGSLAGGTKNIQYF. CDR3 bases: TGTGCCAGCAGCTTAGGAAGTCTAGCGGGAGGGACCAAAAACATTCAGTACTTC.

The gene calls are TRBV19 and TRBJ1-5; tentative D call: TRBD1 (5 bases). The ends were cut back, 10 bases at V and 5 bases at J, with 18 bases in the middle. The CDR3 extends over 14 amino acids. Germline values: CDR1 LNHDA, CDR2 SQIVND (reference sequence). The CDR3 protein is CATSLGHADQPQHF. CDR3 sequence (DNA): TGTGCCACCTCGCTGGGGCACGCCGATCAGCCCCAGCATTTT.